Each of the 9 T cell receptor beta chains below was sequenced from the same sample in a study of blood T cell repertoires in COVID-19. Sequenced by immunoSEQ multiplex PCR; TCRdb stores in-frame clones only, minus some. The sample carries 200,000 to 300,000 clones, approximately 92% recorded once. Sample: peripheral blood. The receptor source for this set is a person aged 18-30 years with COVID-19, enrolled during active disease.

The chain joins TRBV5-8 to TRBJ1-4, with 7 bases matching TRBD1. Germline assignment: CDR1 SGHTS and CDR2 YDEGEE. J gave up 4 bases and V 3 bases, and 6 bases lay outside the gene matches. This CDR3 is 15 amino acids long. CDR3 region: CASSSTGSVNEKLFF. The CDR3 DNA sequence: TGTGCCAGCAGCTCGACAGGGTCTGTTAATGAAAAACTGTTTTTT.

The rearrangement links TRBV29-1 to TRBJ1-2, with 8 bases aligning to TRBD1. Per germline, CDR1 SQVTM and CDR2 ANQGSEA. V trimming: 8 bases; J trimming: 0 bases; junction bases outside the gene matches: 2. There are 12 residues in the CDR3. The CDR3 DNA reads as TGCAGCACACAGGGGGCTAACTATGGCTACACCTTC. This codes for CSTQGANYGYTF.

The gene calls are TRBV5-1 and TRBJ2-3; 8 nucleotides line up with TRBD2. The CDR3 totals 16 residues. Germline CDR1 SGHRS, CDR2 YFSETQ. V shed 4 bases, J shed 4 bases, and the junction held 11 bases outside the gene matches. The CDR3 DNA is TGCGCCAGCAGCCCGATGAGCGGGAGCGGCCCAGATACGCAGTATTTT. This gives the protein CASSPMSGSGPDTQYF.

Written as DNA, the CDR3 is TGTGCCAGCAGTAAGACATGGTCAGACGAGCAGTACTTC. It encodes CASSKTWSDEQYF. The rearrangement joins TRBV5-6 to TRBJ2-7; the D is unclear. The V gene's germline CDR1 is SGHDT and CDR2 YYEEEE. V lost 5 bases, J lost 5 bases, and 14 bases lay in between. This CDR3 contains 13 residues.

The chain combines TRBV4-2 with TRBJ2-1; TRBD1 matches 7 bases. CDR1 is LGHNA, CDR2 YNFKEQ, per germline. There are 15 residues in the CDR3. Losses at the gene ends were 0 bases for V and 3 bases for J; bases not matched to a gene: 2. The CDR3 loop is CASSQEWDSYNEQFF. The CDR3 nucleotides read TGTGCCAGCAGCCAAGAGTGGGACAGCTACAATGAGCAGTTCTTC.

V gene TRBV2 combines with J gene TRBJ1-1, with D unresolved. Germline V gene data show CDR1 as SNHLY and CDR2 as FYNNEI. Trimming cost V 5 bases and J 1 base, with 11 bases left between them. CDR3 length: 14 residues. CDR3 nucleotides: TGTGCCAGCAGTCCGTGGCCACAGAACACTGAAGCTTTCTTT. Translating gives CASSPWPQNTEAFF.

The gene calls are TRBV19 and TRBJ2-7; D is undetermined. CDR3 length: 16 amino acids. CDR1 LNHDA and CDR2 SQIVND come from the germline V gene (reference sequence). The V end was cut by 3 bases, the J end by 3 bases, with 18 bases between. The CDR3 nucleotides are TGTGCCAGTAGTATCCGCGGAGTTTTGGGTGGCTACGAGCAGTACTTC. Its translation is CASSIRGVLGGYEQYF. Variable domain in full (rest from reference TRBV19 and TRBJ2-7): DGGITQSPKYLFRKEGQNVTLSCEQNLNHDAMYWYRQDPGQGLRLIYYSQIVNDFQKGDIAEGYSVSREKKESFPLTVTSAQKNPTAFYLCASSIRGVLGGYEQYFGPGTRLTVT.

V gene TRBV6-1 combines with J gene TRBJ2-3; possible D gene TRBD2, 6 bases. CDR3 length: 15 residues. V was clipped by 6 bases and J by 1 base, with 14 bases between them. Looked up from germline, CDR1 is MNHNS and CDR2 is SASEGT. CDR3 amino acids: CASRGLAFRTDTQYF. CDR3 DNA: TGTGCCAGCAGGGGGCTAGCGTTTCGCACAGATACGCAGTATTTT.

The rearrangement uses TRBV7-6 and TRBJ1-3, with a tentative D call TRBD1 (6 bases). Germline CDR1 SGHVS, CDR2 FNYEAQ. Trimming took off 3 bases at V and 3 bases at J, with 15 bases between the two ends. This CDR3 has 16 residues. The CDR3 coding sequence is TGTGCCAGCAGCTTCGAACAGGGAATTTTTGGAAACACCATATATTTT. This encodes CASSFEQGIFGNTIYF.